This TCR beta chain was captured in a study of radiotherapy plus CTLA-4 blockade in lung cancer. Points on this clone: Its antigen is undetermined.

Using immunoSEQ multiplex PCR, the repertoire was profiled, and TCRdb retains in-frame clones only, with some absent. The table includes tens of thousands of clones, about 72% detected once. Regarding the study as a whole: Clones of tumor-derived TCRs expanded in blood after radiotherapy plus ipilimumab. According to reports, early shifts in blood T cell clones, alongside interferon-beta, forecast response most accurately.

The source of this sequence is a human donor with non-small cell lung cancer who had stable disease on radiotherapy plus ipilimumab. The material sequenced was peripheral blood, taken from a patient treated with radiotherapy plus ipilimumab.

In DNA, the CDR3 is TGTGCCAGCAGCTTGGGTTTGCGGGGGGCTAATGAAAAACTGTTTTTT. Translation: CASSLGLRGANEKLFF. The chain combines TRBV5-4 with TRBJ1-4, with D maybe TRBD1 (5 bases). The CDR3 contains 16 residues. Germline V gives CDR1 SGHNT, CDR2 YYREEE (reference sequence). Trimming removed 0 bases at V and 3 bases at J, with 12 bases between.